One sample yielded the 12 T cell receptor beta chains listed below, sequenced in a study of molecular identifiers for immune sequencing clone quantification. TCRdb re-called the PCR reads with MiXCR, one entry per CDR3 protein. The data show just under 650,000 distinct CDR3 sequences, with 15% to 20% seen just once and 0.85% held by the top ten. What was sequenced was naive CD8+ T cells from blood, with Jurkat cell RNA spiked in. The subset was: FACS-sorted CD8+CD4-CCR7+CD45RA+ naive T cells. All receptors derive from a human donor in good health. Some libraries in this study had Jurkat cell RNA spiked in.

This clonotype showed up many times. This rearrangement joins TRBV19 to TRBJ1-1; TRBD1 agrees at 8 bases. With 5 bases clipped from V and 4 bases from J, the junction kept 3 bases outside the gene matches. Germline lookup yields CDR1 LNHDA and CDR2 SQIVND (reference sequence). The CDR3 is made up of 13 amino acids. In nucleotides, the CDR3 is TGTGCCAGTAGTGACAGGGGCTCCACTGAAGCTTTCTTT. It translates to CASSDRGSTEAFF.

As to this clonotype: A much larger clone lies a single base off, so this may be a read error. The J gene is TRBJ2-7, the V gene TRBV20-1, with no clear D. CDR3 length equals 12 residues. In germline, CDR1 is DFQATT, CDR2 SNEGSKA (reference sequence). The CDR3 protein is CGAREASYEQYF. CDR3 DNA: TGCGGTGCTAGAGAGGCCTCCTACGAGCAGTACTTC.

Note on this clonotype: A much larger clone differs by one base, so this may be a read error. It is likely a read error, because the conserved phenylalanine at the end of the CDR3 is missing. The J gene is TRBJ2-7, the V gene TRBV20-1; perhaps D is TRBD1 or TRBD2 (7 bases each). The CDR3 has 15 amino acids. Deletions cut 6 bases from V and 0 bases from J, with 18 bases between. Germline values: CDR1 DFQATT, CDR2 SNEGSKA (reference sequence). CDR3 DNA sequence: TGCAGTGCACAACTGCGGGGGACAGCCTCCTACGAGCAGTACCTC. Encoded protein: CSAQLRGTASYEQYL.

This clonotype has just a few counts. At one of its ends the junction is not consistent with the germline gene, which may arise from a read error. The V and J genes are TRBV5-5 and TRBJ2-6; 9 bases map to TRBD2. In germline, CDR1 is SGHKS, CDR2 YYEKEE (reference sequence). The CDR3 is 20 amino acids. The CDR3 DNA is TGTGCCAGCAGCTCCGCCGGAGAGCGGGGGGCCGTGTCTGGGGCCAACGTCCTGGCTTTC. It specifies CASSSAGERGAVSGANVLAF.

This clonotype was seen repeatedly, ten times or more. The V gene is TRBV20-1, the J gene TRBJ2-7; D uncertain. The V gene lost 6 bases and the J gene lost 0 bases, with 12 bases spanning the gap. Germline-derived CDR1 and CDR2 are DFQATT and SNEGSKA (reference sequence). The CDR3 consists of 13 residues. CDR3 protein: CSASRGDSYEQYF. CDR3 nucleotide sequence: TGCAGTGCGTCGAGAGGAGACTCCTACGAGCAGTACTTC.

This clonotype was recorded at least ten times. V usage is TRBV7-9 and J usage is TRBJ2-3, with D hard to call. CDR1 is SEHNR, CDR2 FQNEAQ, per germline (reference sequence). The CDR3 consists of 13 residues. Trimming stripped 5 bases from V and 3 bases from J, with 9 bases between. The CDR3 coding sequence is TGTGCCAGCAGCCCCGAGGAGACAGATACGCAGTATTTT. It specifies CASSPEETDTQYF.

This clonotype was detected ten times or more. The chain employs TRBV3-1 and TRBJ2-3; tentative D call: TRBD1 (5 bases). CDR1 is LGHDT and CDR2 is YNNKEL in the germline V gene (reference sequence). Trimming took off 4 bases at V and 4 bases at J, with 15 bases between the two ends. The CDR3 totals 15 residues. The CDR3 reads CASSPDIGSADTQYF. CDR3 nucleotide sequence: TGTGCCAGCAGCCCGGACATAGGGTCCGCAGATACGCAGTATTTT.

A note on this clonotype: A clone one base away is much larger, so this may be a read error. The genes are TRBV14 and TRBJ2-1, with D unresolved. Germline V gene sequence: CDR1 SGHDN, CDR2 FVKESK. Trimming shortened V by 5 bases and J by 4 bases, and 15 bases separated the two germline ends. The CDR3 contains 15 residues. Here the CDR3 DNA reads TGTGCCAGCAGCTACCGCATAGGGCTATACAATGAGCAGTTCTTC. Its protein product is CASSYRIGLYNEQFF.

This clonotype was counted at least ten times. This chain connects TRBV6-2 or TRBV6-3 to TRBJ2-7; perhaps TRBD2 as D (5 bases). The germline gives CDR1 MNHEY, CDR2 SVGEGT. The ends were cut back, 6 bases at V and 3 bases at J, with 9 bases in the middle. The CDR3 sequence is 12 residues long. The CDR3 loop is CASRDGDYEQYF. CDR3 DNA: TGTGCCAGCAGGGACGGGGACTACGAGCAGTACTTC.

This clonotype appeared many times. The chain joins TRBV29-1 to TRBJ1-4; 8 positions agree with TRBD1. The V and J ends lost 3 bases and 0 bases, in that order; junction bases with no gene match: 12. Germline CDR1 SQVTM, CDR2 ANQGSEA. The CDR3 totals 18 residues. This CDR3 reads CSVDSKRGTGTTNEKLFF. The DNA of the CDR3 is TGCAGCGTTGATTCTAAACGTGGGACAGGAACAACTAATGAAAAACTGTTTTTT.

Comments on this clonotype: This could be a read error, since a much larger clone is one nucleotide away. The chain has TRBV9 and TRBJ1-3; D is possibly TRBD1 (5 bases). The CDR3 consists of 16 residues. CDR1 and CDR2 (germline): SGDLS, YYNGEE. V shed 3 bases and J shed 0 bases, with 13 bases lying between them. CDR3 coding DNA: TGTGCCAGCAGCGCAGACAGACATATCTCTGGAAACACCATATATTTT. Its protein product is CASSADRHISGNTIYF.

The sample holds many counts of this clonotype. J is TRBJ2-3 and V is TRBV7-6, with D uncertain. The germline V gene has CDR1 SGHVS and CDR2 FNYEAQ. Deletions cut 5 bases from V and 4 bases from J, with 13 bases between. There are 14 residues in the CDR3. CDR3 sequence reads: CASSLDLYPDTQYF. In nucleotides, the CDR3 is TGTGCCAGCAGCCTTGACCTCTATCCAGATACGCAGTATTTT.